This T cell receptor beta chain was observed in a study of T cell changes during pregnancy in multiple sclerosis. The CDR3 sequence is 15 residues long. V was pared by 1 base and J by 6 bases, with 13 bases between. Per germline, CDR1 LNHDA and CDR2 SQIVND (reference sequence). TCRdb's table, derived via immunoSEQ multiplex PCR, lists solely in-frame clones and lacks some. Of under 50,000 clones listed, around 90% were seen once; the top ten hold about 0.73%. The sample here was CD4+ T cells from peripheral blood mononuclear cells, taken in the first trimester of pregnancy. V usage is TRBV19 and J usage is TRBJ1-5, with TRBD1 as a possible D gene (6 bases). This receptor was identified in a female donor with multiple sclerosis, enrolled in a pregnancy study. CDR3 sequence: CASSIAATRGQPQHF. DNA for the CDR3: TGTGCCAGTAGTATAGCAGCCACCAGGGGTCAGCCCCAGCATTTT.